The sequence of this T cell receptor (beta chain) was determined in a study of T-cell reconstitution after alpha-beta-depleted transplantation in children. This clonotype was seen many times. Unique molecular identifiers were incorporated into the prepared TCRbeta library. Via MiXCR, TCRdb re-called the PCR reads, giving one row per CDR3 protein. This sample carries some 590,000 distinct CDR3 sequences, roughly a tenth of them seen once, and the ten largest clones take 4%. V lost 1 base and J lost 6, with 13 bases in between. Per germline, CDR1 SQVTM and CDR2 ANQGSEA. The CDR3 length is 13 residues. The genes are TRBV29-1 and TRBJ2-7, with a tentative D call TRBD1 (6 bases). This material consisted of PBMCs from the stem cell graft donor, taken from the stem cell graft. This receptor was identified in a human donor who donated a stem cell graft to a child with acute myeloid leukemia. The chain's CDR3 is CSVEGGHLGEQYF. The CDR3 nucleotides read TGCAGCGTTGAAGGGGGGCACTTAGGCGAGCAGTACTTC.